There are a few counts of the clone carrying this TCR beta chain. Antigen: not known. Germline V gene data show CDR1 as SQVTM and CDR2 as ANQGSEA. V dropped 1 base and J dropped 11 bases, with 12 bases sitting between them. CDR3 length: 13 amino acids. The data were obtained in a study of cytotoxic CD8 clonotypes in ibrutinib-treated CLL. Background on the study: The study included eleven to twelve relapsed/refractory and under 16 treatment-naive patients; roughly 18 had IGHV unmutated disease. Partial responses totalled around 25 and complete responses 2; after median about six years, about 15 remained remitted and approximately 12 progressed. Study outcomes and limitations: Relative to age-matched healthy donors, clonality at baseline was higher, and it tracked circulating CD8+ T-cell counts. Treatment saw public clonotypes, which were uncommon, either contract or stay stable.

Sequenced by immunoSEQ multiplex PCR; TCRdb stores in-frame clones only, minus some. The sample shows about 30,000 clones, approximately 62% of them seen only once. The receptor was derived from a human donor with chronic lymphocytic leukemia. This chain connects TRBV29-1 to TRBJ1-6; weak D call: TRBD1 (5 bases). The specimen was PBMCs, collected before ibrutinib treatment. The CDR3 loop reads CSVEVGWGAPLHF. The DNA for the CDR3 is TGCAGCGTTGAAGTCGGCTGGGGGGCACCCCTCCACTTT.